Below, 24 T cell receptor beta chains from the same sample are listed, as sequenced in a study of PD-L1 blockade in urothelial cancer. As for time point: pretreatment peripheral blood. Method: immunoSEQ multiplex PCR; TCRdb's copy keeps in-frame clones and lacks some. The sample records tens of thousands of clones, around 79% being singletons. The input for sequencing was PBMCs, taken around atezolizumab (anti-PD-L1) treatment. Receptors were obtained from a man aged 65 to 79 with urothelial cancer.

This clone has only a few counts. The V gene is TRBV2, the J gene TRBJ2-5, with 9 nucleotides matching TRBD2. Trimming removed 5 bases from V and 6 bases from J; junction bases left unmatched: 10. CDR1 is SNHLY and CDR2 is FYNNEI in the germline V gene. The CDR3 length is 15 residues. Here the CDR3 DNA reads TGTGCCAGCAGTCCCGCGGGGGGGCTTTTAAAGACCCAGTACTTC. Its protein product is CASSPAGGLLKTQYF.

J is TRBJ1-5 and V is TRBV5-5, with 10 nucleotides matching TRBD1. The CDR3 sequence is 15 residues long. Germline V gene sequence: CDR1 SGHKS, CDR2 YYEKEE (reference sequence). The junction had 5 bases not matched to a gene; V was cut back by 2 bases and J by 6 bases. CDR3 sequence (DNA): TGTGCCAGCAGCTTCAGGGACAGGGGTGCTCAGCCCCAGCATTTT. This encodes CASSFRDRGAQPQHF.

The chain couples TRBV4-1 to TRBJ2-3; 9 positions agree with TRBD1. The V segment lost 6 bases and the J segment 5 bases; nucleotides outside the gene matches: 0. The germline gives CDR1 MGHRA, CDR2 YSYEKL. The CDR3 totals 12 residues. The chain's CDR3 is CASRDRGDTQYF. Written as DNA, the CDR3 is TGCGCCAGCAGGGACAGGGGAGATACGCAGTATTTT.

The rearrangement joins TRBV25-1 to TRBJ2-1; TRBD2 might be the D (5 bases). Trimming took off 5 bases at V and 0 bases at J, with 14 bases between the two ends. CDR3 size: 16 residues. CDR1 is MGHDK, CDR2 SYGVNS, per germline. Here the CDR3 DNA reads TGTGCCAGCAGTAAAGGAGGTTCGAGCTCCTACAATGAGCAGTTCTTC. This encodes CASSKGGSSSYNEQFF. Full variable domain (outside the CDR3, taken from reference TRBV25-1 and TRBJ2-1): EADIYQTPRYLVIGTGKKITLECSQTMGHDKMYWYQQDPGMELHLIHYSYGVNSTEKGDLSSESTVSRIRTEHFPLTLESARPSHTSQYLCASSKGGSSSYNEQFFGPGTRLTVL.

This clone was observed many times. V gene TRBV4-1 combines with J gene TRBJ1-3; no reliable D call. Trimming took 3 bases from V and 0 from J, leaving 6 bases between them. This CDR3 is built from 14 residues. Germline CDR1 and CDR2: MGHRA and YSYEKL. CDR3 region: CASSQMSSGNTIYF. The DNA of the CDR3 is TGCGCCAGCAGCCAGATGAGCTCTGGAAACACCATATATTTT.

The V gene is TRBV27, the J gene TRBJ2-1, with 8 bases identical to TRBD1. Trimming removed 10 bases from V and 4 bases from J; junction bases left unmatched: 9. Germline CDR1 reads MNHEY; CDR2 reads SMNVEV (reference sequence). CDR3 length: 14 amino acids. In DNA form, the CDR3 reads TGTGCCAACACCCAGGGACAGGTATACAATGAGCAGTTCTTC. Protein: CANTQGQVYNEQFF.

The sample holds many counts of this clone. The chain recombines TRBV5-1 with TRBJ2-1; TRBD2 matches at 7 bases. The germline gives CDR1 SGHRS, CDR2 YFSETQ. V shed 3 bases, J shed 7 bases, and the junction held 10 bases outside the gene matches. The CDR3 loop spans 15 amino acids. CDR3 loop: CASSSPGRAKNEQFF. The CDR3 bases are TGCGCCAGCAGCTCGCCTGGGAGGGCTAAGAATGAGCAGTTCTTC.

This clone was detected only a few times. The chain recombines TRBV7-9 with TRBJ1-1; 8 nucleotides agree with TRBD1. CDR1 is SEHNR and CDR2 is FQNEAQ in the germline V gene (reference sequence). J gave up 5 bases and V 3 bases, and 2 bases lay outside the gene matches. The CDR3 totals 13 residues. In nucleotides, the CDR3 is TGTGCCAGCAGCTTCAGGGGGCTAACTGAAGCTTTCTTT. It translates to CASSFRGLTEAFF.

The rearrangement joins TRBV6-5 to TRBJ2-7; 7 positions match TRBD1. The CDR3 totals 15 residues. Germline V lookup: CDR1 MNHEY, CDR2 SVGAGI. Trimming took 0 bases from V and 3 from J; bases not matched to a gene: 5. CDR3 coding DNA: TGTGCCAGCAGTTACTCCTCGGGACAGATCTACGAGCAGTACTTC. This gives the protein CASSYSSGQIYEQYF.

About this clone: Other DNA sequences in the same sample also yield this CDR3. This rearrangement joins TRBV2 to TRBJ2-2; 7 nucleotides line up with TRBD1. CDR1 and CDR2 (germline): SNHLY, FYNNEI. V gave up 4 bases and J gave up 2 bases; unmatched junction bases: 4. CDR3 size: 15 residues. CDR3 sequence: CASSGRGRNTGELFF. The CDR3 DNA reads as TGTGCCAGCAGTGGAAGGGGGCGAAACACCGGGGAGCTGTTTTTT.

The chain combines TRBV10-3 with TRBJ1-1; unclear D gene. The V and J ends lost 6 bases and 4 bases respectively, with 12 bases between them. CDR3 size: 13 residues. Germline V gene sequence: CDR1 ENHRY, CDR2 SYGVKD. CDR3 amino acids: CAISPRGSTEAFF. The CDR3 nucleotides read TGTGCCATCAGCCCACGGGGATCCACTGAAGCTTTCTTT.

The V gene is TRBV11-2, the J gene TRBJ1-2, with a possible D match to TRBD1 (6 bases). The V gene's germline CDR1 is SGHAT and CDR2 FQNNGV. This CDR3 has 14 residues. Between the trimmed V and J ends, which lost 1 base and 7 bases, there was a span of 13 bases. The CDR3 DNA is TGTGCCAGCAGCTTAGCGGGGGGGGCTGGTGGCTACACCTTC. Encoded protein: CASSLAGGAGGYTF.

V and J are TRBV28 and TRBJ1-1; D is uncertain. This CDR3 region has 16 residues. The V end was cut by 5 bases, the J end by 1 base, with 17 bases between. Per the germline V gene, CDR1 is MDHEN and CDR2 is SYDVKM. The CDR3 is CASSPSTGRRNTEAFF. The CDR3 region has the DNA TGTGCCAGCAGTCCCAGTACCGGGAGGCGGAACACTGAAGCTTTCTTT. Full variable domain (outside the CDR3, taken from reference TRBV28 and TRBJ1-1): DVKVTQSSRYLVKRTGEKVFLECVQDMDHENMFWYRQDPGLGLRLIYFSYDVKMKEKGDIPEGYSVSREKKERFSLILESASTNQTSMYLCASSPSTGRRNTEAFFGQGTRLTVV.

In this sample, this clone turned up once. V usage is TRBV9 and J usage is TRBJ1-3; possible D gene TRBD1, 6 bases. The germline V gene encodes CDR1 SGDLS and CDR2 YYNGEE. Trimming stripped 4 bases from V and 2 bases from J, with 16 bases between. The CDR3 is 16 residues long. The CDR3 reads CASSKSSGGPGNTIYF. The DNA for the CDR3 is TGTGCCAGCAGCAAATCTTCTGGGGGCCCTGGAAACACCATATATTTT.

The chain recombines TRBV28 with TRBJ2-7, with D possibly matching TRBD2 (6 bases). The V end lost 3 bases, the J end lost 5 bases, and 11 bases lay between the germline ends. This CDR3 is built from 13 residues. CDR1 MDHEN and CDR2 SYDVKM come from the germline V gene. Written as DNA, the CDR3 is TGTGCCAGCAGTTTTGGAGGGCGGGACGAGCAGTACTTC. Amino acid sequence: CASSFGGRDEQYF.

This clone has only a few counts. The CDR3 DNA sequence: TGCGCCAGCAGCTTGGAGCTAGCGGGGGCCTACAATGAGCAGTTCTTC. This codes for CASSLELAGAYNEQFF. This chain links TRBV5-1 with TRBJ2-1; 10 positions match TRBD2. The CDR3 covers 16 residues. V shed 0 bases and J 2 bases; nucleotides not matched to a gene: 2. Germline CDR1 and CDR2: SGHRS and YFSETQ.

The genes are TRBV7-2 and TRBJ2-2; TRBD1 agrees at 7 bases. Germline CDR1 SGHTA, CDR2 FQGNSA. Losses at the gene ends were 10 bases for V and 3 bases for J; bases not matched to a gene: 11. The CDR3 loop spans 15 amino acids. CDR3 DNA sequence: TGTGCCACCAACGAAGGGGGCGGGCACACCGGGGAGCTGTTTTTT. It specifies CATNEGGGHTGELFF.

V gene TRBV19 combines with J gene TRBJ2-6, with a weak D call TRBD1 (6 bases). V was pared by 9 bases and J by 1 base, with 13 bases between. This CDR3 contains 15 residues. Germline lookup yields CDR1 LNHDA and CDR2 SQIVND (reference sequence). The CDR3 bases are TGTGCCAGCTCGGGACAAAAATCTGGGGCCAACGTCCTGACTTTC. Translated, it gives CASSGQKSGANVLTF.

The chain carries TRBV10-3 and TRBJ2-4; 7 bases are shared with TRBD1. The germline V gene has CDR1 ENHRY and CDR2 SYGVKD. The trim removed 3 bases at V and 2 bases at J, leaving 4 bases unmatched. This CDR3 has 15 amino acids. CDR3 bases: TGTGCCATCAGTGAACCGACAGGGACCAAAAACATTCAGTACTTC. This sequence encodes CAISEPTGTKNIQYF.

The chain carries TRBV19 and TRBJ2-1; 10 bases are a match to TRBD2. Germline assignment: CDR1 LNHDA and CDR2 SQIVND (reference sequence). V gave up 8 bases and J gave up 6 bases; unmatched junction bases: 7. The CDR3 runs 14 residues. DNA for the CDR3: TGTGCCAGTCGGACTAGCGGCCTTTTCAATGAGCAGTTCTTC. It encodes CASRTSGLFNEQFF.

V and J are TRBV11-3 and TRBJ2-4, with D possibly TRBD1 on 5 matching bases. CDR1 is SGHNT, CDR2 YENEEA, per germline. The CDR3 is made up of 15 amino acids. V was clipped by 2 bases and J by 9 bases, with 17 bases between them. CDR3 coding DNA: TGTGCCAGCAGCTTAAGGAAGGGGCGTAAGGTCATTCAGTACTTC. Translating it yields CASSLRKGRKVIQYF.

In this sample, this clone turned up a few times. This chain joins TRBV9 and TRBJ2-5; TRBD2 aligns across 10 bases. In germline, CDR1 is SGDLS, CDR2 YYNGEE. V dropped 0 bases and J dropped 4; count of bases not matched to a gene: 6. The CDR3 is made up of 16 amino acids. CDR3 in DNA: TGTGCCAGCAGCGTAGGATTAGCGGGAGGTAGAGAGACCCAGTACTTC. It specifies CASSVGLAGGRETQYF.

The chain carries TRBV4-2 and TRBJ2-1; 8 bases fit TRBD2. This CDR3 has 18 amino acids. Germline assignment: CDR1 LGHNA and CDR2 YNFKEQ. V was clipped by 1 base and J by 7 bases; unmatched bases: 15. This CDR3 is CASSQAGHRRGARNEQFF. The CDR3 DNA is TGTGCCAGCAGCCAAGCAGGTCATAGGCGGGGGGCGAGGAATGAGCAGTTCTTC.

The chain employs TRBV7-8 and TRBJ2-5; maybe TRBD1 (5 bases). The length of the CDR3 is 15 residues. CDR1 and CDR2 from the germline V gene are SGHVS and FQNEAQ. Trimming removed 1 base at V and 5 bases at J, with 14 bases between. This CDR3 reads CASSLGGRKWETQYF. CDR3 sequence (DNA): TGTGCCAGCAGCTTAGGGGGCCGAAAATGGGAGACCCAGTACTTC.